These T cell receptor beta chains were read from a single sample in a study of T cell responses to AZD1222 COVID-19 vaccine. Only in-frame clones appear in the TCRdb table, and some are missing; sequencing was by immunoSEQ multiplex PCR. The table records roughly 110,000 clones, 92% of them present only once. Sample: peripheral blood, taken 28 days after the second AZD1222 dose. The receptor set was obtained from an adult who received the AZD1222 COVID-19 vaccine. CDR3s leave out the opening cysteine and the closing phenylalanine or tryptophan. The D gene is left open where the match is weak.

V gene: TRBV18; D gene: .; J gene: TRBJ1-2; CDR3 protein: ASSPPEGSNYGYT
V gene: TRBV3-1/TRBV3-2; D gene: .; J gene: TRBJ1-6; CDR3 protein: ASSLRGGSYNSPLH
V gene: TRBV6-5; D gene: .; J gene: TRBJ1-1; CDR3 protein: ASMRGNTEAF
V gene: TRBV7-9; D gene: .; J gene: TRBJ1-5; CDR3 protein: ASSLSNQPQH
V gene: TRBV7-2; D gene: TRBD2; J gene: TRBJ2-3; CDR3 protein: ASSFGTSGITDTQY
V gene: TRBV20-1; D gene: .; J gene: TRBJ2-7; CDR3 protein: SARSGHEQY
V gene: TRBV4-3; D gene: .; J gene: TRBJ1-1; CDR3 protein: ASSQVPISRTEAF
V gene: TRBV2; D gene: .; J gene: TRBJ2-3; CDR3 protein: ASSLNRVTQY
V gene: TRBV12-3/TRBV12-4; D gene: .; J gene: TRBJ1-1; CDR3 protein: ASSYERNTEAF
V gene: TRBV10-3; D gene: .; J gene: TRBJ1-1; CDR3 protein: AISEEPHWAMNTEAF
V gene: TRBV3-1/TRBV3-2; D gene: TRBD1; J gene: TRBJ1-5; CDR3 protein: ASSQEHPGQGAQPQH
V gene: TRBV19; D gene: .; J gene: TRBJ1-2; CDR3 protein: ASSMQGVRGYT
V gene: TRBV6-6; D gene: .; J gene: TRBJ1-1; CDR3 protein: ASSYSALSAF
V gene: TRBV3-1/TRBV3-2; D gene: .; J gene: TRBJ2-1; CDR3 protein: ASSPGLGSYNEQF
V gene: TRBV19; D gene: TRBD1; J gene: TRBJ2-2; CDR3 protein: ASSSQGAGELF
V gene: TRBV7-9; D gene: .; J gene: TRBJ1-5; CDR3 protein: ASSLGGGQPQH
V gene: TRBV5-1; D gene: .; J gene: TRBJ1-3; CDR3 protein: ASSLGQGPGNTIY
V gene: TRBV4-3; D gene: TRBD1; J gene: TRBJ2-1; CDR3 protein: ASSQDQQGGSYNEQF
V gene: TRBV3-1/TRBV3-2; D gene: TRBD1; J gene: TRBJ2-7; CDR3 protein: ASSQADRYEQY
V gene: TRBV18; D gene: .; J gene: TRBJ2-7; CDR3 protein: ASSERGISSYEQY
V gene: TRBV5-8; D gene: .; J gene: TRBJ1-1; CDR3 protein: ASSFFGTENTEAF
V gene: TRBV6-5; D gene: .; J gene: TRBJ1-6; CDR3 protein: ASTRKGGGRTTLH
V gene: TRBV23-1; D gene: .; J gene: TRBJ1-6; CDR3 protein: ASSQFPKWGDDSPLH
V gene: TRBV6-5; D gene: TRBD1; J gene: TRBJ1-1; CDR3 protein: ATPPDRGNTEAF
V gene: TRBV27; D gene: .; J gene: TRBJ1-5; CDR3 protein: ASSLTGIQPQH
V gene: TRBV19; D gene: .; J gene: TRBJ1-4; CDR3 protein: ASSIAAPEKLF
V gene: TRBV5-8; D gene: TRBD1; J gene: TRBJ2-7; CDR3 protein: ASSSRQGRSEQY
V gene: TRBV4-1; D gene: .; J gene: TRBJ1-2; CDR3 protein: ASSQLGALT
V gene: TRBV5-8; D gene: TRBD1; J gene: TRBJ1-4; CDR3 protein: ASSHRDRGLRKLF
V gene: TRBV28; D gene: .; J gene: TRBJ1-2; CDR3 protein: ATDTFEGYT
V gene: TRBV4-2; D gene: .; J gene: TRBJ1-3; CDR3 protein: ASSQGPAQGSHTIY
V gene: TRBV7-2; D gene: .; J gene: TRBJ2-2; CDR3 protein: ASSLSGTGELF
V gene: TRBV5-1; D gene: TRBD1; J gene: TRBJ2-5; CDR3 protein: ASSWTGGQETQY
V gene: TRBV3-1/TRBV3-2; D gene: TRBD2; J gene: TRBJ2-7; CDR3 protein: ASSQDFGLAGVSYEQY
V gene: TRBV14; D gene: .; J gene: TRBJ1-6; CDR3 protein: ASSQAVQSYNSPLH
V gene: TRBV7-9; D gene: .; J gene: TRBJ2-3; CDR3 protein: ASSFLITDTQY
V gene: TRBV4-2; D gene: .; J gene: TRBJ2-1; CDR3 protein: ASSLRRDYNEQF
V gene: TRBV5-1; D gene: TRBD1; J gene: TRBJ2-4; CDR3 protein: ASSLAGTGGSENIQY
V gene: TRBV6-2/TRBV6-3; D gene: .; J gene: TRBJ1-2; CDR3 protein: ASSTTGYGYT
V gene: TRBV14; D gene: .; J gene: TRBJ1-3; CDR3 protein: ASSQDTILSGNTIY
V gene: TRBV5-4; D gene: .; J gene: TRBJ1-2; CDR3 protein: ASSYGSNYGYT
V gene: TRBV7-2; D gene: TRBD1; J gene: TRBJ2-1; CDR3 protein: ASSLAGGTGTYNEQF
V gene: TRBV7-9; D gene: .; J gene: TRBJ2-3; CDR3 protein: ASSPRTDPRTDTQY
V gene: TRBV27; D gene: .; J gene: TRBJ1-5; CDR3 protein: ASRRESNSNQPQH
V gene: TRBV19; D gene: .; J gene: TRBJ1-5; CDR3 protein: ASTRAINSNQPQH
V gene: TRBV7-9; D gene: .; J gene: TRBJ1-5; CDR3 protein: ASSRAGLPNQPQH
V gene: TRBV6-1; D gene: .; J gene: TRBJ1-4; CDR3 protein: ASSEVLGRSNEKLF
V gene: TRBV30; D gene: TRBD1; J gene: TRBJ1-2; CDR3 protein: AWSSSGTGGFNYGYT